These 13 T cell receptor beta chains share one sample of origin, sequenced in a study of T cell changes during pregnancy in multiple sclerosis. Profiled with immunoSEQ multiplex PCR; TCRdb holds only in-frame clones, not every one. The sample lists some 28,000 clones; roughly 89% were seen once. The sequenced sample was CD8+ T cells from peripheral blood mononuclear cells, obtained before pregnancy. Receptor source: a female donor with multiple sclerosis, enrolled in a pregnancy study.

The chain combines TRBV25-1 with TRBJ1-3; D remains unclear. This CDR3 is built from 16 residues. Trimming took off 4 bases at V and 0 bases at J, with 13 bases between the two ends. From germline, CDR1 is MGHDK and CDR2 SYGVNS. In DNA, the CDR3 is TGTGCCAGCAGTGTCGATATGGAGGGCTCTGGAAACACCATATATTTT. Protein sequence: CASSVDMEGSGNTIYF. Drawing the rest from reference TRBV25-1 and TRBJ1-3, the complete variable domain is EADIYQTPRYLVIGTGKKITLECSQTMGHDKMYWYQQDPGMELHLIHYSYGVNSTEKGDLSSESTVSRIRTEHFPLTLESARPSHTSQYLCASSVDMEGSGNTIYFGEGSWLTVV.

The chain joins TRBV5-4 to TRBJ1-1; unclear D gene. The ends were cut back, 0 bases at V and 1 base at J, with 7 bases in the middle. Germline values: CDR1 SGHNT, CDR2 YYREEE (reference sequence). This CDR3 is built from 14 residues. The CDR3, as DNA: TGTGCCAGCAGCTTGGCGGTCGGGAACACTGAAGCTTTCTTT. This translates into CASSLAVGNTEAFF.

This chain uses TRBV11-2 with TRBJ2-2; weak D call: TRBD1 (6 bases). Germline CDR1 is SGHAT and CDR2 is FQNNGV. The CDR3 is 17 amino acids. V was clipped by 1 base and J by 6 bases, with 18 bases between them. Here the CDR3 reads CASSLVLGASYAGELFF. Here the CDR3 DNA reads TGTGCCAGCAGCTTAGTTTTGGGGGCCTCGTACGCCGGGGAGCTGTTTTTT.

The genes are TRBV28 and TRBJ1-5; unclear D gene. V lost 11 bases and J 9 bases, leaving 17 bases between the germline ends. The CDR3 spans 12 residues. Germline CDR1 and CDR2: MDHEN and SYDVKM. DNA for the CDR3: TGTGCCGCCCCAGAGACCAGGTTGCCCCAGCATTTT. It translates to CAAPETRLPQHF.

The V and J genes are TRBV7-6 and TRBJ2-3, with TRBD2 matching 8 bases. The CDR3 covers 15 residues. Looked up from germline, CDR1 is SGHVS and CDR2 is FNYEAQ. Trimming at V came to 3 bases and at J to 2 bases, leaving 4 bases not matched to a gene. In nucleotides, the CDR3 is TGTGCCAGCAGCTTTAGCGGGGAAAACACAGATACGCAGTATTTT. Translating it yields CASSFSGENTDTQYF.

This chain joins TRBV2 and TRBJ2-7, with a possible D match to TRBD2 (5 bases). Germline-derived CDR1 and CDR2 are SNHLY and FYNNEI. CDR3 length: 11 amino acids. The V end was cut by 5 bases, the J end by 4 bases, with 6 bases between. The CDR3 nucleotides are TGTGCCAGCAGTCCGGGATACGAGCAGTACTTC. Its translation is CASSPGYEQYF.

V and J are TRBV7-9 and TRBJ2-1, with 8 nucleotides matching TRBD2. V shed 4 bases, J shed 10 bases, and the junction held 6 bases outside the gene matches. The V gene's germline CDR1 is SEHNR and CDR2 FQNEAQ (reference sequence). The CDR3 covers 13 residues. CDR3 nucleotides: TGTGCCAGCAGCTCAAGGACTAGCTGGGAGCAGTTCTTC. Translating gives CASSSRTSWEQFF.

The rearrangement uses TRBV7-2 and TRBJ1-1; 8 positions match TRBD1. This CDR3 has 18 amino acids. Germline CDR1 SGHTA, CDR2 FQGNSA. Trimming at V came to 2 bases and at J to 1 base, leaving 12 bases not matched to a gene. The CDR3 protein is CASSLSIQGAEGNTEAFF. CDR3 in DNA: TGTGCCAGCAGCTTAAGTATTCAGGGGGCGGAAGGGAACACTGAAGCTTTCTTT.

On this clone itself: At one end, the junction sequence differs from germline, possibly due to a read error. The chain employs TRBV20-1 and TRBJ1-2; D is ambiguous. Germline CDR1 is DFQATT and CDR2 is SNEGSKA (reference sequence). This CDR3 region has 11 residues. The CDR3 bases are TGCAGTGCTCTCCCGGAGTCCCGCCCGATCTTC. Translating gives CSALPESRPIF.

The chain has TRBV10-1 and TRBJ2-1, with TRBD2 as a possible D gene (6 bases). The CDR3 runs 14 residues. From germline, CDR1 is WNHNN and CDR2 SYGVQD (reference sequence). Trimming removed 2 bases from V and 9 bases from J, with 14 bases in between. CDR3 loop: CASSEAPLAAEQFF. DNA for the CDR3: TGCGCCAGCAGTGAGGCCCCACTAGCAGCTGAGCAGTTCTTC.

The rearrangement uses TRBV12-5 and TRBJ1-1; no reliable D call. The CDR3 is 15 residues long. Germline assignment: CDR1 LGHNT and CDR2 FRNRAP. V lost 0 bases and J lost 1, with 9 bases in between. The CDR3 nucleotides read TGTGCTAGTGGTTTGGTAGTAGCCCAGAACACTGAAGCTTTCTTT. Its translation is CASGLVVAQNTEAFF.

J is TRBJ1-3 and V is TRBV6-1; D uncertain. The CDR3 length is 16 residues. With 2 bases removed from V and 0 bases from J, the gap between germline ends came to 11 bases. CDR1 MNHNS and CDR2 SASEGT come from the germline V gene. In nucleotides, the CDR3 is TGTGCCAGCAGTGAACGCGGCCGCAACTCTGGAAACACCATATATTTT. It translates to CASSERGRNSGNTIYF.

The V and J genes are TRBV5-5 and TRBJ2-7, with TRBD1 as a possible D gene (7 bases). V was cut by 4 bases and J by 3 bases, with 17 bases left in between. Germline V lookup: CDR1 SGHKS, CDR2 YYEKEE (reference sequence). The CDR3 is made up of 15 amino acids. The CDR3 protein is CASSGGTDSNYEQYF. In DNA, the CDR3 is TGTGCCAGCAGCGGAGGGACAGACTCCAACTACGAGCAGTACTTC.